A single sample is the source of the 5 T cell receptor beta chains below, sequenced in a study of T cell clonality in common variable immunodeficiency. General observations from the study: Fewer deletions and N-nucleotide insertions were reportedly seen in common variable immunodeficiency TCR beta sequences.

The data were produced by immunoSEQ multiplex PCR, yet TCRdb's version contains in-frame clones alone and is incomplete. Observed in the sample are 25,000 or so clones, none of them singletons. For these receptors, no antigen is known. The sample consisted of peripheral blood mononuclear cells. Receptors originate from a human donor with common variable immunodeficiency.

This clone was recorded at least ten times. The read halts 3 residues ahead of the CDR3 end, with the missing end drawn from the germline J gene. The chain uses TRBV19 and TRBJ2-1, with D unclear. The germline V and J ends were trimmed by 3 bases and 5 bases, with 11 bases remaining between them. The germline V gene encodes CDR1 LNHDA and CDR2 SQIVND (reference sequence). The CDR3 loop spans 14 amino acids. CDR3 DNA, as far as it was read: TGTGCCAGTAGTATCCGACCAGGTAACAATGAG. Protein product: CASSIRPGNNE. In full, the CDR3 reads CASSIRPGNNEQFF.

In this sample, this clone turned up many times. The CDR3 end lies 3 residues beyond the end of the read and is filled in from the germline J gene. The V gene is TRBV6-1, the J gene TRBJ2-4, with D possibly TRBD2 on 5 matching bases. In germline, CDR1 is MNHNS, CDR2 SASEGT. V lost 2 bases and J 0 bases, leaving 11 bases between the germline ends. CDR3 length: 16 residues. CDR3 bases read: TGTGCCAGCAGTGAACAGGCGGGCGAAGCCAAAAACATT. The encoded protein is CASSEQAGEAKNI. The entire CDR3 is CASSEQAGEAKNIQYF.

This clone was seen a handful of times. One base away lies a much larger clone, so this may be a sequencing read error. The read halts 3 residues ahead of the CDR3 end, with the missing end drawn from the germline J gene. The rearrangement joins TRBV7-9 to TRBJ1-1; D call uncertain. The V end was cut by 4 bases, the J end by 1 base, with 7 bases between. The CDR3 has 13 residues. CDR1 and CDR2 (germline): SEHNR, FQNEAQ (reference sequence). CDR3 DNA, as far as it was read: TGTGCCAGCAGCTCCCAGGCGAACACTGAA. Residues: CASSSQANTE. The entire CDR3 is CASSSQANTEAFF.

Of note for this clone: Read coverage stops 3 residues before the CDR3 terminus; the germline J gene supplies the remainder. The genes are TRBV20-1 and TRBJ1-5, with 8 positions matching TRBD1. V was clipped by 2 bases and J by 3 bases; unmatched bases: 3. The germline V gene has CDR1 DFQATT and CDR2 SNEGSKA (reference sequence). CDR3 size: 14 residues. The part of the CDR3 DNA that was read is TGCAGTGCTAGACAGGGGGCCTTCAATCAGCCC. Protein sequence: CSARQGAFNQP. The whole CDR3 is CSARQGAFNQPQHF.

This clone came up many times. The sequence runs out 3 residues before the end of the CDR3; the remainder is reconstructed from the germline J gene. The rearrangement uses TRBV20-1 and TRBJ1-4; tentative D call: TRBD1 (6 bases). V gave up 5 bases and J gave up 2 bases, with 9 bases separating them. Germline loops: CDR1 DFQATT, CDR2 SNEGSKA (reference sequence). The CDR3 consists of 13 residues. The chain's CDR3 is CSASRGTNEKLFF. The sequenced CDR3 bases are TGCAGTGCTTCCAGGGGCACTAATGAAAAA.